This paragraph reports one TCR beta chain. The record originates from a study of blood T cell repertoires in COVID-19. The V and J ends lost 7 bases and 4 bases respectively, with 17 bases between them. Germline CDR1 and CDR2: SGHTA and FQGNSA. This CDR3 region has 15 residues. Libraries were prepared by immunoSEQ multiplex PCR; TCRdb keeps only in-frame clonotypes and omits some of them. Of approximately 100,000 clones detected, over 80% appear once; the ten largest clones hold around 5.8%. V is TRBV7-2 and J is TRBJ1-3, with D possibly TRBD1 on 5 matching bases. The sample consisted of peripheral blood. The TCR comes from a man in his fifties or sixties with active COVID-19. CDR3 bases: TGTGCCAGCACACACGGGGGAAACCGGGGAAACACCATATATTTT. Its translation is CASTHGGNRGNTIYF. The full variable domain, its missing parts supplied by reference TRBV7-2 and TRBJ1-3, is GAGVSQSPSNKVTEKGKDVELRCDPISGHTALYWYRQSLGQGLEFLIYFQGNSAPDKSGLPSDRFSAERTGGSVSTLTIQRTQQEDSAVYLCASTHGGNRGNTIYFGEGSWLTVV.